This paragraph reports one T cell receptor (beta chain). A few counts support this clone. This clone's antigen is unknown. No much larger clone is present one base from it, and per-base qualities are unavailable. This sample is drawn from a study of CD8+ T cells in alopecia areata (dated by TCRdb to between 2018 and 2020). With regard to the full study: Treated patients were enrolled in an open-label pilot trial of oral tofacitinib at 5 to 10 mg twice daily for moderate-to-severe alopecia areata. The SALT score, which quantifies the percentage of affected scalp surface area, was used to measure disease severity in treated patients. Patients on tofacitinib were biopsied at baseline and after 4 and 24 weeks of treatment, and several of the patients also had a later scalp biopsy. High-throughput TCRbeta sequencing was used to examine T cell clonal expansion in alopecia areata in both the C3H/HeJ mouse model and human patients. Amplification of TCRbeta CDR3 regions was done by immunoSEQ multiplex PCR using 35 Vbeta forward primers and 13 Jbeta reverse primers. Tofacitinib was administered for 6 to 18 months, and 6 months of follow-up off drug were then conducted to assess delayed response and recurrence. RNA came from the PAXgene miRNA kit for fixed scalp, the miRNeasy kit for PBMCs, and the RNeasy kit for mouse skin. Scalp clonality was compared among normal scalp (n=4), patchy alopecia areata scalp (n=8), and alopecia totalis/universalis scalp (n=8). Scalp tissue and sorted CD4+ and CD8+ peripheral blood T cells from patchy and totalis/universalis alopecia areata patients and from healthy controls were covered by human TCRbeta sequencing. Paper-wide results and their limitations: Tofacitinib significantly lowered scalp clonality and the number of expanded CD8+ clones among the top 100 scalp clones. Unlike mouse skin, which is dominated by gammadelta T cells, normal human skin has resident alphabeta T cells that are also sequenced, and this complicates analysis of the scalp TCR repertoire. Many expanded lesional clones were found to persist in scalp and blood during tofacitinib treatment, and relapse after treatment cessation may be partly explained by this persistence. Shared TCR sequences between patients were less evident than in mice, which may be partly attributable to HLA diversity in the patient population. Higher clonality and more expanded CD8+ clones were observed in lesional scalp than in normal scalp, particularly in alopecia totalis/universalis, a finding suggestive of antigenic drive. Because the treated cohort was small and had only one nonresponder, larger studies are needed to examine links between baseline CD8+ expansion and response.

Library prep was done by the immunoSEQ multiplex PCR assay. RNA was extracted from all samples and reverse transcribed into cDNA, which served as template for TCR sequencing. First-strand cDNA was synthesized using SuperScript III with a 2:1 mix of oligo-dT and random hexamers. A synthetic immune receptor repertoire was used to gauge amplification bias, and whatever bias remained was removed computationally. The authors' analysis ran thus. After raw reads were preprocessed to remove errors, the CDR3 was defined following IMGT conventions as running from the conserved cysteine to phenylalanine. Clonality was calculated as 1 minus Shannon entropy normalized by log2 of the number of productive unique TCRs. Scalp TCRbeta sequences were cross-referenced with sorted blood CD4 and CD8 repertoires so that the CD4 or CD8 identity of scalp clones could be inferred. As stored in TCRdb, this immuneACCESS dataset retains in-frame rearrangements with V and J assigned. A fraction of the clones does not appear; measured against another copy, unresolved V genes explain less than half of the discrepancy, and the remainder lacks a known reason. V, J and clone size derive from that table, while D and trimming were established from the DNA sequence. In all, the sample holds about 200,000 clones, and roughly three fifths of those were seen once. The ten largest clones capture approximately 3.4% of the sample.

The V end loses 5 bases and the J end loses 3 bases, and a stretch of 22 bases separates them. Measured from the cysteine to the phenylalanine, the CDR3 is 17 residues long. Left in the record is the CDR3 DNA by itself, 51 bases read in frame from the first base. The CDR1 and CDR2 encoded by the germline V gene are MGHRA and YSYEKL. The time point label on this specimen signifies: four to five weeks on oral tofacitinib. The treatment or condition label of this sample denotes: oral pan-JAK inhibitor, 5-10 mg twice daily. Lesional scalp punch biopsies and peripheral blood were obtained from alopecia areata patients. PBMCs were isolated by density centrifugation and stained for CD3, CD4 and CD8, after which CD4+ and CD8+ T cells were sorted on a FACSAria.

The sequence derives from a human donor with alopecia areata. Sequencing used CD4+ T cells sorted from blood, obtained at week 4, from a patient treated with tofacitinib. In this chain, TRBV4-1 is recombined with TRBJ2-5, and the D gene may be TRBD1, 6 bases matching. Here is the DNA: TGCGCCAGCAGCATCCAACCGGTGGGGGCAGGTGAAGAGACCCAGTACTTC. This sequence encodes CASSIQPVGAGEETQYF.